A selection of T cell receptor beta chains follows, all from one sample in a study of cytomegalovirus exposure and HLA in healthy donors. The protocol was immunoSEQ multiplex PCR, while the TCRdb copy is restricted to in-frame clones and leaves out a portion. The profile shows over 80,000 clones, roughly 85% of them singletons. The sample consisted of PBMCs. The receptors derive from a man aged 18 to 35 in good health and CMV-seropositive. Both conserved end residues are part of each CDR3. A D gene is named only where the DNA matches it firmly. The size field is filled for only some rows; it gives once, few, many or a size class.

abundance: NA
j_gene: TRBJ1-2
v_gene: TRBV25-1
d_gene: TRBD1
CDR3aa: CASRGGLRGYTF
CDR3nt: TGTGCCAGCAGAGGGGGCTTAAGGGGCTACACCTTC

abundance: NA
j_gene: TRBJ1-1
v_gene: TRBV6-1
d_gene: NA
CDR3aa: CASTFMGSEAFF
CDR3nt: TGTGCCAGCACCTTCATGGGCTCTGAAGCTTTCTTT

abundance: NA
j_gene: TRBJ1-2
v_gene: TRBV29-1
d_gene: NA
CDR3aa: CSVDQGIYGYTF
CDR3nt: TGCAGCGTTGACCAGGGGATCTATGGCTACACCTTC

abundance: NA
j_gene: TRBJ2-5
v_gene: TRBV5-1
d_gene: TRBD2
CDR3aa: CASSLSSGEETQYF
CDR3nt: TGCGCCAGCAGCTTATCTAGCGGCGAAGAGACCCAGTACTTC

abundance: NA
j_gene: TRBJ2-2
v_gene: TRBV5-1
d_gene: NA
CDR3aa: CASSLAVLRFTGELFF
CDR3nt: TGCGCCAGCAGCTTGGCAGTACTCAGGTTCACCGGGGAGCTGTTTTTT

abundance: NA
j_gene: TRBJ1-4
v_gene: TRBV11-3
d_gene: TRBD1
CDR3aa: CASSPNRGTNEKLFF
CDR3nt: TGTGCCAGCAGCCCGAACAGGGGGACTAATGAAAAACTGTTTTTT

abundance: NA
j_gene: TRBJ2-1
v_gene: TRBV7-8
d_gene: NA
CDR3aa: CASSFGHLNEQFF
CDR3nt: TGTGCCAGCAGCTTTGGACACCTAAATGAGCAGTTCTTC

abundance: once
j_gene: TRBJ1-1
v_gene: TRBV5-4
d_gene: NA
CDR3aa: CASSLALGGPYTEAFF
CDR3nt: TGTGCCAGCAGCTTGGCCCTGGGGGGACCCTACACTGAAGCTTTCTTT

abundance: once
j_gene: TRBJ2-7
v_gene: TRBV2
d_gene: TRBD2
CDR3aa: CASHRGTSDSYEQYF
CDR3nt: TGTGCCAGCCATCGTGGGACTAGCGACTCCTACGAGCAGTACTTC

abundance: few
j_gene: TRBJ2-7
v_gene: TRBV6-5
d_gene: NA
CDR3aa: CASSYSKPTGFEQYF
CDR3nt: TGTGCCAGCAGTTACTCAAAACCTACAGGGTTCGAGCAGTACTTC

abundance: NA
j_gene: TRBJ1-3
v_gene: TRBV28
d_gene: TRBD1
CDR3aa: CASATGGEGLNTIYF
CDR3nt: TGTGCCAGCGCGACAGGGGGCGAGGGTTTAAACACCATATATTTT

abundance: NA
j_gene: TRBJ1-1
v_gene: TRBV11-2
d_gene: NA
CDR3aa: CASSSRTGRSTEAFF
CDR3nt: TGTGCCAGCAGCTCCAGGACGGGGAGAAGCACTGAAGCTTTCTTT

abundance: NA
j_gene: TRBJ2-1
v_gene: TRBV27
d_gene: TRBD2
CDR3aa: CASSYTGGPYNEQFF
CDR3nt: TGTGCCAGCAGTTATACGGGAGGGCCTTACAATGAGCAGTTCTTC

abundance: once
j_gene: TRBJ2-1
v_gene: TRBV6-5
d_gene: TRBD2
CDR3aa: CASSAAGAPLNEQFF
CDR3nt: TGTGCCAGCAGTGCCGCGGGAGCCCCTCTCAATGAGCAGTTCTTC

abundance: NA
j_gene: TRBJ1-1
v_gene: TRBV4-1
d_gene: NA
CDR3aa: CASSQEVRGTEAFF
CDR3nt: TGCGCCAGCAGCCAAGAGGTACGGGGAACTGAAGCTTTCTTT

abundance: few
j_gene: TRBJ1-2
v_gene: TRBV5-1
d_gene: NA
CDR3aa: CASSLGSEAHGGYTF
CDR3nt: TGCGCCAGCAGCCTCGGGAGCGAGGCGCACGGCGGCTACACCTTC

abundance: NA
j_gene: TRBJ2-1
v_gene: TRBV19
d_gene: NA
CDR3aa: CASSAGQINEQFF
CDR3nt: TGTGCCAGTAGTGCGGGACAGATCAATGAGCAGTTCTTC

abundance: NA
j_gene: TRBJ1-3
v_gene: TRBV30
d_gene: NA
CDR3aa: CAWSPRQVLNTIYF
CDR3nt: TGTGCCTGGAGTCCTCGACAGGTTCTGAACACCATATATTTT

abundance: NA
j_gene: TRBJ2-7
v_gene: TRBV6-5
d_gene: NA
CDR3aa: CASSAQGQQYF
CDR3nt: TGTGCCAGCAGTGCTCAGGGCCAGCAGTACTTC

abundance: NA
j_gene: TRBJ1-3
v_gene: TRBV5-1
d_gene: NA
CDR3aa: CASSLAESGNTIYF
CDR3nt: TGCGCCAGCAGCTTGGCGGAGTCTGGAAACACCATATATTTT

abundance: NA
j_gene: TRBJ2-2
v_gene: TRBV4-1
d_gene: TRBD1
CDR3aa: CASSQAPGQGARTGELFF
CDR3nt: TGCGCCAGCAGCCAAGCCCCGGGACAGGGGGCTCGCACCGGGGAGCTGTTTTTT

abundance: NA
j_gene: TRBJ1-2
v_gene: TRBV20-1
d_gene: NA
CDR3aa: CSAPPSGYTF
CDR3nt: TGCAGTGCTCCCCCATCCGGCTACACCTTC

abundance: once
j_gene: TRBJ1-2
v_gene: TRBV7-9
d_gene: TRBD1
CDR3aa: CASSLETGGAVNYGYTF
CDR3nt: TGTGCCAGCAGCTTAGAGACAGGGGGCGCGGTGAACTATGGCTACACCTTC

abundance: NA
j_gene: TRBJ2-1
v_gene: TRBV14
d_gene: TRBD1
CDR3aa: CASSQWTGVANEQFF
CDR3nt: TGTGCCAGCAGCCAATGGACAGGGGTGGCCAATGAGCAGTTCTTC

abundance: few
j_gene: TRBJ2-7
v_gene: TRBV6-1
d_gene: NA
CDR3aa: CASSEQVGGAYEQYF
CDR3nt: TGTGCCAGCAGTGAACAGGTAGGGGGAGCCTACGAGCAGTACTTC

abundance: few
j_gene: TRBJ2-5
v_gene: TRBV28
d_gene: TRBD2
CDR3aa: CASTPPGLGETQYF
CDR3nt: TGTGCCAGCACCCCCCCGGGACTAGGAGAGACCCAGTACTTC

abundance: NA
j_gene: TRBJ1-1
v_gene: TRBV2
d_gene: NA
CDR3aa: CASSREMNTEAFF
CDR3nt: TGTGCCAGCAGTCGGGAGATGAACACTGAAGCTTTCTTT

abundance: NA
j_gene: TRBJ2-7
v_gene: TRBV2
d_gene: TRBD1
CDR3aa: CASSVGQGYEQYF
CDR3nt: TGTGCCAGCAGTGTTGGACAGGGGTACGAGCAGTACTTC

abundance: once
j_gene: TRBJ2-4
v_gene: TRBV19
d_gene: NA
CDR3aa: CASSTTRWAKNIQYF
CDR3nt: TGTGCCAGTAGTACCACCCGGTGGGCCAAAAACATTCAGTACTTC

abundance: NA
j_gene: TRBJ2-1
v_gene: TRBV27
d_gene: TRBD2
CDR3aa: CASRRFIAGGLANEQFF
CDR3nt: TGTGCCAGCAGAAGGTTTATAGCGGGAGGTCTCGCCAATGAGCAGTTCTTC

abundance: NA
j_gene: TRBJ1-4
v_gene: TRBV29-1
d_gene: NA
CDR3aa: CSVERQGSEKLFF
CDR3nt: TGCAGCGTTGAAAGGCAGGGGAGTGAAAAACTGTTTTTT

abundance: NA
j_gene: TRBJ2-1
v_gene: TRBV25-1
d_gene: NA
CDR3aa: CASSAIQGWNEQFF
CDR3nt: TGTGCCAGCAGTGCGATCCAGGGGTGGAATGAGCAGTTCTTC

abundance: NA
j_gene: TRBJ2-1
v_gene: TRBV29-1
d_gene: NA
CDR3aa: CSVDRQGGNEQFF
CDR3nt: TGCAGCGTTGACCGGCAGGGGGGAAATGAGCAGTTCTTC

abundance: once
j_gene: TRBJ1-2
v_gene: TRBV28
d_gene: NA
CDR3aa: CASSSPGWGYGYTF
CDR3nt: TGTGCCAGCAGTTCCCCGGGATGGGGCTATGGCTACACCTTC

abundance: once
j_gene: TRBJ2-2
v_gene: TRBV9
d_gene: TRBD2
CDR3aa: CASHPKEKGLGELFF
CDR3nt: TGTGCCAGCCACCCGAAAGAAAAGGGACTAGGGGAGCTGTTTTTT

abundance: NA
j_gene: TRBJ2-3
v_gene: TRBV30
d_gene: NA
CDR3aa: CAWKRVGDTQYF
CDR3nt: TGTGCCTGGAAGAGGGTAGGGGATACGCAGTATTTT

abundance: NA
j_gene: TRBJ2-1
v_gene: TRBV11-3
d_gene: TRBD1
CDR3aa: CASSRDRANEQFF
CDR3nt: TGTGCCAGCAGCCGCGACAGGGCCAATGAGCAGTTCTTC

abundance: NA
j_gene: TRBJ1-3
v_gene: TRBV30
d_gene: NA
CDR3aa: CASAGRLFSGNTIYF
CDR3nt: TGTGCCTCGGCGGGGAGGCTCTTCTCTGGAAACACCATATATTTT

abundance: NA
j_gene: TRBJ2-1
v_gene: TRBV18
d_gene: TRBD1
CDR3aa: CASSLRTGGYNEQFF
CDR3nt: TGTGCCAGCTCACTCCGGACAGGGGGCTACAATGAGCAGTTCTTC

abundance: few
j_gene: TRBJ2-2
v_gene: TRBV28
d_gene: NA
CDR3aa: CASSFYGELFF
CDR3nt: TGTGCCAGCAGCTTTTACGGGGAGCTGTTTTTT

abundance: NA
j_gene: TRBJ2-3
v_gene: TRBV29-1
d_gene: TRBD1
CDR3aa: CSVEGTGTGGPDTQYF
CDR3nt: TGCAGCGTTGAGGGGACCGGGACAGGGGGCCCAGATACGCAGTATTTT

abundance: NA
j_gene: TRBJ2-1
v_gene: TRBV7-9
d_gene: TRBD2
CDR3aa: CASSLGLAGNNEQFF
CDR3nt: TGTGCCAGCAGCTTGGGACTAGCGGGAAACAATGAGCAGTTCTTC

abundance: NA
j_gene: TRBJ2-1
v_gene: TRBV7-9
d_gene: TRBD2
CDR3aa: CASSFGSTSGSYEQFF
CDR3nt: TGTGCCAGCAGCTTCGGTTCCACTAGCGGGAGTTATGAGCAGTTCTTC

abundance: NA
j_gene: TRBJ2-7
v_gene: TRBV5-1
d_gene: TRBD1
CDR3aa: CASSLGDRDYEQYF
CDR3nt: TGCGCCAGCAGCTTGGGGGACAGGGACTACGAGCAGTACTTC

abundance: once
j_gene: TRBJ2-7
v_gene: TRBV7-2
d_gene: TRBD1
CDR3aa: CASSRGQGVYEQYF
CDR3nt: TGTGCCAGCAGCCGAGGACAGGGGGTCTACGAGCAGTACTTC

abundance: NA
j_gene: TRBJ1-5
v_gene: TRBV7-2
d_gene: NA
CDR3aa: CASSLDRESYSNQPQHF
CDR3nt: TGTGCCAGCAGCTTAGATAGGGAGTCTTATAGCAATCAGCCCCAGCATTTT

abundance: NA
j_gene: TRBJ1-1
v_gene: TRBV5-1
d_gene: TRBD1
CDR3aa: CASSLPLGDRGSDRAFF
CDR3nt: TGCGCCAGCAGCTTGCCTTTGGGGGACAGGGGGTCTGACAGAGCTTTCTTT

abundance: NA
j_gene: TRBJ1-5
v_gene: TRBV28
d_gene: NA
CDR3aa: CASSLPQGQEELYSNQPQHF
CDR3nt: TGTGCCAGCAGTTTACCTCAGGGGCAAGAGGAGCTGTATAGCAATCAGCCCCAGCATTTT

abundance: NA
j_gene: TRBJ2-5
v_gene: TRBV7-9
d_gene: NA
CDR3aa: CASSLGYQGETQYF
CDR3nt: TGTGCCAGCAGCTTAGGTTATCAGGGAGAGACCCAGTACTTC

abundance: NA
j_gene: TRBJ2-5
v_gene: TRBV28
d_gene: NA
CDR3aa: CASSSGAQETQYF
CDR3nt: TGTGCCAGCAGTTCTGGGGCCCAAGAGACCCAGTACTTC